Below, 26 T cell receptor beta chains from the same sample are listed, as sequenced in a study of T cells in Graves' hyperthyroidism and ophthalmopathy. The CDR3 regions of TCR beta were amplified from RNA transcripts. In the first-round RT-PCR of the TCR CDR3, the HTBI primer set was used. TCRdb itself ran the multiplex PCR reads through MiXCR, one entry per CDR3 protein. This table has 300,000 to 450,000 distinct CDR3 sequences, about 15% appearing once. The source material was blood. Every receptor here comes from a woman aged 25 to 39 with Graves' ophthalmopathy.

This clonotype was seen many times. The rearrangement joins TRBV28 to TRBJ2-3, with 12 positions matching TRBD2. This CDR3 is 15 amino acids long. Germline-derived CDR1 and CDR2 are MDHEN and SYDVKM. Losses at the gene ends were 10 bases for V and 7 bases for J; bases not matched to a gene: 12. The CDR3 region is CAITLAGGPYHTQYF. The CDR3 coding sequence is TGTGCCATTACCCTAGCGGGGGGGCCCTATCATACGCAGTATTTT.

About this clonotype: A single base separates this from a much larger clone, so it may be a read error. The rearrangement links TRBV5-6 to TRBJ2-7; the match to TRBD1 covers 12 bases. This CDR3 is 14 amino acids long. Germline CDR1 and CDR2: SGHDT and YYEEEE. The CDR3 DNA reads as TGTGCCGGCAGCTTTGGGACAGGGGGCGGCGAGCAGTACTTC. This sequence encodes CAGSFGTGGGEQYF.

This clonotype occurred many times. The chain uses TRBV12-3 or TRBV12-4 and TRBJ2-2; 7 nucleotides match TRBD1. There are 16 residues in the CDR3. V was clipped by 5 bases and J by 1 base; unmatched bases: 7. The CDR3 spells CASSLKTGWNTGELFF. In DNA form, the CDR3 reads TGTGCCAGCAGTCTCAAGACAGGGTGGAACACCGGGGAGCTGTTTTTT.

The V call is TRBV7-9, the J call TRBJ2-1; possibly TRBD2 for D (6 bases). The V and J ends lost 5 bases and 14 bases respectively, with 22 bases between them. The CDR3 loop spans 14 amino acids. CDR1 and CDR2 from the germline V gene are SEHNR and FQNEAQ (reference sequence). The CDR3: CASSSLEGRSGEFF. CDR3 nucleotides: TGTGCCAGCAGCAGCTTAGAGGGGCGGTCGGGAGAGTTCTTC.

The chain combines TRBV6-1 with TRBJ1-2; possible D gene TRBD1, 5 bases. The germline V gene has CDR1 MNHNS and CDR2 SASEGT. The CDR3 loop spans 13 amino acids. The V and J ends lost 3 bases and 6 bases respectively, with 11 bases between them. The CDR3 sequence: CASSEQGLDGYTF. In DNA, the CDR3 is TGTGCCAGCAGTGAGCAGGGTTTAGATGGCTACACCTTC.

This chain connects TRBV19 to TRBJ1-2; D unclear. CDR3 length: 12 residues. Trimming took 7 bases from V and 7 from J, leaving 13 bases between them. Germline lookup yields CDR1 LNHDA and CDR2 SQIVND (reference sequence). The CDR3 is CASNASPIGYTF. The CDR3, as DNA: TGTGCCAGTAACGCTAGTCCAATTGGCTACACCTTC.

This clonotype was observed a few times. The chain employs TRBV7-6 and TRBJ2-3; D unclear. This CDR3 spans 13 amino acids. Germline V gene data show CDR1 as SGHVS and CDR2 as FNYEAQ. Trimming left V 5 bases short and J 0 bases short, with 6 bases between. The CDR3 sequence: CASSPVSTDTQYF. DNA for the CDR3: TGTGCCAGCAGCCCAGTAAGCACAGATACGCAGTATTTT.

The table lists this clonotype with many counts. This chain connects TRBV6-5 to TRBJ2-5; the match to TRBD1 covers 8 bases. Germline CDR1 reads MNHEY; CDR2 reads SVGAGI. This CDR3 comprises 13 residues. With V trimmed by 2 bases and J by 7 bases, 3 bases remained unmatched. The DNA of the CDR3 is TGTGCCAGCAGTTACGCAGGACAGGGGACCCAGTACTTC. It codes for CASSYAGQGTQYF.

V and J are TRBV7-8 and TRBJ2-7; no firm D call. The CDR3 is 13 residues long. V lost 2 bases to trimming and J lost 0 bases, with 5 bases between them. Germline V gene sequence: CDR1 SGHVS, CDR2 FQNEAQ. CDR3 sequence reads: CASSLFSSYEQYF. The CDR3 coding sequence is TGTGCCAGCAGCTTATTCAGCTCCTACGAGCAGTACTTC.

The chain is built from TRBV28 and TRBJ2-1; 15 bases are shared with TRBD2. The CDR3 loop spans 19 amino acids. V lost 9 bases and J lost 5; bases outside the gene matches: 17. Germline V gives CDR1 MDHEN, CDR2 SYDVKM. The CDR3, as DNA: TGTGCCAGTGGACTAGCGGGGGGGCCTGGCTTTGGGTCTGACAATGAGCAGTTCTTC. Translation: CASGLAGGPGFGSDNEQFF.

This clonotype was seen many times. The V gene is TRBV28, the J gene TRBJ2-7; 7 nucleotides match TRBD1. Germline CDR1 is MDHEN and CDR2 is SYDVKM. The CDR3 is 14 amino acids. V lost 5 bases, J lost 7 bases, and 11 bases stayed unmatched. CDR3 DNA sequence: TGTGCCAGCAGTCTGACAGGGAAGTTAAGGGAGCAGTACTTC. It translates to CASSLTGKLREQYF.

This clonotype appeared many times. Here the CDR3 DNA reads TGTGCCAGCAGTACTTCATTGAACACTGAAGCTTTCTTT. As protein: CASSTSLNTEAFF. The chain joins TRBV7-9 to TRBJ1-1; no reliable D call. Germline loops: CDR1 SEHNR, CDR2 FQNEAQ (reference sequence). This CDR3 spans 13 amino acids. V was pared by 6 bases and J by 0 bases, with 8 bases between.

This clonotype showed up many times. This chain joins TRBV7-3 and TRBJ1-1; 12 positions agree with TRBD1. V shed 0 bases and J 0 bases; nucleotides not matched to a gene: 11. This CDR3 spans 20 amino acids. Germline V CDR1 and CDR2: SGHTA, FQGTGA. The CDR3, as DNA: TGTGCCAGCAGCTTAACGGGGGACAGGGGGCAAAATGGGATGAACACTGAAGCTTTCTTT. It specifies CASSLTGDRGQNGMNTEAFF.

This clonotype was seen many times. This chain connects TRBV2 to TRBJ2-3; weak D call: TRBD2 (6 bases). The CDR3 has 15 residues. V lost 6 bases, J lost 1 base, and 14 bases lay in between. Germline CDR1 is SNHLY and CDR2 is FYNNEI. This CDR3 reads CASRPSSAGTDTQYF. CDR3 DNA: TGTGCCAGCAGGCCCTCTAGCGCCGGCACAGATACGCAGTATTTT. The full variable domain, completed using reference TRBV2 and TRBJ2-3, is EPEVTQTPSHQVTQMGQEVILRCVPISNHLYFYWYRQILGQKVEFLVSFYNNEISEKSEIFDDQFSVERPDGSNFTLKIRSTKLEDSAMYFCASRPSSAGTDTQYFGPGTRLTVL.

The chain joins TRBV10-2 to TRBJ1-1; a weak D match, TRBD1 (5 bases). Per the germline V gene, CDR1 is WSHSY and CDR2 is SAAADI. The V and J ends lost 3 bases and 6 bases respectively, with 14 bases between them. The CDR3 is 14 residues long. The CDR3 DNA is TGCGCCAGCAGTGACAGGCGCAGAGGGGCTGAAGCTTTCTTT. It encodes CASSDRRRGAEAFF.

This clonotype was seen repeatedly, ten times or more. DNA of the CDR3: TGCAGTGCTAGAGTTTGGGTACAGATGAACACTGAAGCTTTCTTT. It translates to CSARVWVQMNTEAFF. This rearrangement joins TRBV20-1 to TRBJ1-1; no reliable D call. Trimming stripped 1 base from V and 0 bases from J, with 12 bases between. The CDR3 is made up of 15 amino acids. Germline-derived CDR1 and CDR2 are DFQATT and SNEGSKA (reference sequence).

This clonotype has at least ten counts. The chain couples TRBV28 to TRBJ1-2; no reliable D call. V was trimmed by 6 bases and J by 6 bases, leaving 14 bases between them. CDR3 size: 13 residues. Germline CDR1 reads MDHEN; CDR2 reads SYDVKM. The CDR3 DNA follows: TGTGCCAGCAGGGATGACTCGTGGGATGGCTACACCTTC. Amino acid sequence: CASRDDSWDGYTF.

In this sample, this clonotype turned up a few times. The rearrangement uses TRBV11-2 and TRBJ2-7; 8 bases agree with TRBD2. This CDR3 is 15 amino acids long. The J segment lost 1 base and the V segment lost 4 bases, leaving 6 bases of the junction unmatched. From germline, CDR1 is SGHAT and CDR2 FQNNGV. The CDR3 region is CASSSGGLGSYEQYF. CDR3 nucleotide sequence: TGTGCCAGCAGCTCGGGGGGGCTAGGTTCCTACGAGCAGTACTTC.

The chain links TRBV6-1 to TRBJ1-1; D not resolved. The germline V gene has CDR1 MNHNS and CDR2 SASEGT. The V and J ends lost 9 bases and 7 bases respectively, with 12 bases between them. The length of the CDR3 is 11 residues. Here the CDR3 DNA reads TGTGCCAGTCCCTCTCTCGTTGAAGCTTTCTTT. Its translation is CASPSLVEAFF.

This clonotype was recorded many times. CDR3 nucleotides: TGTGCCAGCTCCCCCAGCGGAACCTCCTACGAGCAGTACTTC. Protein sequence: CASSPSGTSYEQYF. The chain has TRBV18 and TRBJ2-7; D is possibly TRBD2 (5 bases). Germline loops: CDR1 KGHSH, CDR2 LQKENI. The CDR3 loop spans 14 amino acids. Between the trimmed V and J ends, which lost 6 bases and 0 bases, there was a span of 12 bases.

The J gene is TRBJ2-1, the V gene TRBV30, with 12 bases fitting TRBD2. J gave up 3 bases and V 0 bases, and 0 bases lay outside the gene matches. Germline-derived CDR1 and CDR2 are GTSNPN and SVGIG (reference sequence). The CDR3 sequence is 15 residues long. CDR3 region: CAWSVLAGGYNEQFF. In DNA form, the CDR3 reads TGTGCCTGGAGTGTACTAGCGGGAGGCTACAATGAGCAGTTCTTC.

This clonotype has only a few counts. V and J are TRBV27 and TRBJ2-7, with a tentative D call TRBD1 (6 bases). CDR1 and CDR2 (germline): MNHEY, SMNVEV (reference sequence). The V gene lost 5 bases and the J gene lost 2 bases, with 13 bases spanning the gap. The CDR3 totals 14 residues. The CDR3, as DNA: TGTGCCAGCAGTCGTAATGGACAGACCTACGAGCAGTACTTC. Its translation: CASSRNGQTYEQYF.

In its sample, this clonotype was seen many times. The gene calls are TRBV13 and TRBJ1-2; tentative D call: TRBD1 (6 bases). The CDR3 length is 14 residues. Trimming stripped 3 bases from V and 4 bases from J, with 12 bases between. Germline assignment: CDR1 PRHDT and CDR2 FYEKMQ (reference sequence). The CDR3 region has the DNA TGTGCCAGCAGCTTCCCCGGGACACTCTATGGCTACACCTTC. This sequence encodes CASSFPGTLYGYTF.

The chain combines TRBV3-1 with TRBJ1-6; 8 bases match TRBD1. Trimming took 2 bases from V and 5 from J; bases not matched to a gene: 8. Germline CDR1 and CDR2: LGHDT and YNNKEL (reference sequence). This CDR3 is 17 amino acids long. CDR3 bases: TGTGCCAGCAGCCAAATAAGACAGGGGAATAATAATTCACCCCTCCACTTT. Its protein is CASSQIRQGNNNSPLHF.

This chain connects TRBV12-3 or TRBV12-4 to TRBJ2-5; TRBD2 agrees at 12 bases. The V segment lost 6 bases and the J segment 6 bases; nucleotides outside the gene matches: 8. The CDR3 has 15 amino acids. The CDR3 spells CASSRRTSGEKTQYF. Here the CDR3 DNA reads TGTGCCAGCAGCCGTCGGACTAGCGGGGAAAAGACCCAGTACTTC.

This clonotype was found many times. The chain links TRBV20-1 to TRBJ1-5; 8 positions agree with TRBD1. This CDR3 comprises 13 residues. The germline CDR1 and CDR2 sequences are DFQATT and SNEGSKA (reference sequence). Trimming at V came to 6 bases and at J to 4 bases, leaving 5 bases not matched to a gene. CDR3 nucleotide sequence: TGCAGTGCGCGGGACAGGAGGAATCAGCCCCAGCATTTT. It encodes CSARDRRNQPQHF.